One and the same sample provided the 13 T cell receptor beta chains below, sequenced in a study of cytomegalovirus exposure and HLA in healthy donors. Primers: 60 Vbeta forward and 13 Jbeta reverse. Some clones are missing from TCRdb's copy, which holds only in-frame ones; the method was immunoSEQ multiplex PCR. The sample shows 100,000 or so clones, about three quarters of them seen only once. Sequences were obtained from PBMCs. Receptors originate from a female donor in good health and CMV-seropositive.

The CDR3 DNA reads as TGTGCCAGCAGTTTGATCAGCTCCTATAATTCACCCCTCCACTTT. This encodes CASSLISSYNSPLHF. The chain employs TRBV28 and TRBJ1-6; D remains unclear. CDR1 and CDR2 from the germline V gene are MDHEN and SYDVKM. V was clipped by 3 bases and J by 0 bases, with 6 bases between them. CDR3 length equals 15 residues.

The gene calls are TRBV29-1 and TRBJ1-3; D might be TRBD1 (5 bases). The germline V gene has CDR1 SQVTM and CDR2 ANQGSEA. V lost 3 bases and J 6 bases, leaving 9 bases between the germline ends. This CDR3 contains 12 residues. The CDR3 region is CSVDPGENTIYF. The CDR3 DNA sequence: TGCAGCGTTGACCCGGGGGAAAACACCATATATTTT. Together with reference TRBV29-1 and TRBJ1-3, the CDR3 gives the full variable domain: SAVISQKPSRDICQRGTSLTIQCQVDSQVTMMFWYRQQPGQSLTLIATANQGSEATYESGFVIDKFPISRPNLTFSTLTVSNMSPEDSSIYLCSVDPGENTIYFGEGSWLTVV.

This sequence joins TRBV5-1 and TRBJ1-2; TRBD1 is a possible D gene (6 bases). CDR1 is SGHRS, CDR2 YFSETQ, per germline. CDR3 size: 15 residues. Trimming removed 3 bases from V and 2 bases from J, with 14 bases in between. In DNA form, the CDR3 reads TGCGCCAGCAGCTCTACACCGGGACAAAACTATGGCTACACCTTC. Translation gives CASSSTPGQNYGYTF. Combining the CDR3 with reference TRBV5-1 and TRBJ1-2 gives the whole variable domain KAGVTQTPRYLIKTRGQQVTLSCSPISGHRSVSWYQQTPGQGLQFLFEYFSETQRNKGNFPGRFSGRQFSNSRSEMNVSTLELGDSALYLCASSSTPGQNYGYTFGSGTRLTVV.

The table lists this clone with a few counts. This chain uses TRBV7-2 with TRBJ2-5, with TRBD2 matching 13 bases. With 1 base clipped from V and 4 bases from J, the junction kept 6 bases outside the gene matches. There are 17 residues in the CDR3. Germline V gene data show CDR1 as SGHTA and CDR2 as FQGNSA. The CDR3 DNA reads TGTGCCAGCAGCTTAGGACTAGCGGGGGGTGGTGGAGAGACCCAGTACTTC. Translation gives CASSLGLAGGGGETQYF.

The chain links TRBV5-1 to TRBJ2-3; TRBD2 aligns across 14 bases. V was pared by 4 bases and J by 3 bases, with 7 bases of the junction left unmatched. Germline loops: CDR1 SGHRS, CDR2 YFSETQ. The CDR3 is made up of 17 amino acids. The CDR3 DNA is TGCGCCAGCAGCCGCCGACTAGCGGGGGGGCGGACAGATACGCAGTATTTT. Its translation is CASSRRLAGGRTDTQYF. The entire variable domain, with the rest obtained from reference TRBV5-1 and TRBJ2-3, is as follows: KAGVTQTPRYLIKTRGQQVTLSCSPISGHRSVSWYQQTPGQGLQFLFEYFSETQRNKGNFPGRFSGRQFSNSRSEMNVSTLELGDSALYLCASSRRLAGGRTDTQYFGPGTRLTVL.

The chain joins TRBV10-1 to TRBJ2-2, with TRBD1 matching over 10 bases. The V segment lost 6 bases and the J segment 6 bases; nucleotides outside the gene matches: 1. Per the germline V gene, CDR1 is WNHNN and CDR2 is SYGVQD (reference sequence). CDR3 length equals 13 residues. CDR3 sequence (DNA): TGCGCCAGCAGGGGACAGGGGCCCGGGGAGCTGTTTTTT. This sequence encodes CASRGQGPGELFF.

The CDR3 sequence: CASSRSRGEDQPQHF. CDR3 coding DNA: TGTGCCAGCTCACGGTCAAGAGGGGAGGATCAGCCCCAGCATTTT. V and J are TRBV18 and TRBJ1-5; D is perhaps TRBD1 (5 bases). This CDR3 has 15 amino acids. Germline V gene sequence: CDR1 KGHSH, CDR2 LQKENI. V dropped 4 bases and J dropped 5 bases, with 15 bases sitting between them.

V gene TRBV28 combines with J gene TRBJ2-2; no definite D call. The CDR3 runs to 15 residues. V lost 4 bases and J 1 base, leaving 10 bases between the germline ends. The germline V gene has CDR1 MDHEN and CDR2 SYDVKM. The CDR3 DNA sequence: TGTGCCAGCAGTTCGGCCGACAAGAACACCGGGGAGCTGTTTTTT. It codes for CASSSADKNTGELFF.

The chain is built from TRBV29-1 and TRBJ1-3; D is possibly TRBD1 (6 bases). The V end lost 7 bases, the J end lost 0 bases, and 25 bases lay between the germline ends. CDR1 SQVTM and CDR2 ANQGSEA come from the germline V gene. The CDR3 length is 18 residues. CDR3 DNA: TGCAGCGCATCGGACAGCCATGGGTTCCTTGGCTCTGGAAACACCATATATTTT. This translates into CSASDSHGFLGSGNTIYF.

This sequence joins TRBV10-3 and TRBJ1-5; no firm D call. The CDR3 extends over 13 amino acids. Germline CDR1 and CDR2: ENHRY and SYGVKD. Trimming cost V 2 bases and J 7 bases, with 9 bases left between them. The CDR3 sequence: CAISESQVQPQHF. The CDR3 bases are TGTGCCATCAGTGAGAGCCAGGTCCAGCCCCAGCATTTT.

This rearrangement joins TRBV5-1 to TRBJ2-2, with D maybe TRBD2 (7 bases). CDR3 length equals 15 residues. Trimming removed 3 bases from V and 6 bases from J, with 15 bases in between. Per the germline V gene, CDR1 is SGHRS and CDR2 is YFSETQ. The CDR3 sequence is CASSWTQGRAGELFF. In nucleotides, the CDR3 is TGCGCCAGCAGCTGGACCCAGGGGAGGGCCGGGGAGCTGTTTTTT. The full variable domain, its missing parts supplied by reference TRBV5-1 and TRBJ2-2, is KAGVTQTPRYLIKTRGQQVTLSCSPISGHRSVSWYQQTPGQGLQFLFEYFSETQRNKGNFPGRFSGRQFSNSRSEMNVSTLELGDSALYLCASSWTQGRAGELFFGEGSRLTVL.

V gene TRBV7-9 combines with J gene TRBJ2-7; TRBD2 agrees at 11 bases. J was trimmed by 3 bases and V by 1 base; bases with no gene match: 5. This CDR3 comprises 16 residues. The V gene's germline CDR1 is SEHNR and CDR2 FQNEAQ (reference sequence). CDR3 DNA: TGTGCCAGCAGCTTAGTAGGGGGACTAGCGGTCTACGAGCAGTACTTC. Protein: CASSLVGGLAVYEQYF.

The rearrangement joins TRBV18 to TRBJ1-4; 10 nucleotides line up with TRBD1. CDR1 is KGHSH, CDR2 LQKENI, per germline. The CDR3 is 14 amino acids. Germline trimming cut 3 bases from V and 6 bases from J; bases unmatched to any gene: 1. CDR3 nucleotides: TGTGCCAGCTCACCGGGACAGGGGTATGAAAAACTGTTTTTT. This translates into CASSPGQGYEKLFF.